Shown below are 24 T cell receptor beta chains from a single sample sequenced in a study of metastatic and nonmetastatic thyroid tumors. TCRdb called clones again from the PCR reads with MiXCR. The sample yields around 45,000 clones, under 4% seen once. Treatment of any kind had been given to no patient before thyroid surgery. Sequencing used blood. The receptors derive from a female donor with papillary thyroid cancer or a benign thyroid nodule (not recorded which). Some clones in this sample may be carry-over from other donors' samples.

By proportion, this clone is medium-sized. This rearrangement joins TRBV24-1 to TRBJ2-3, with 11 bases identical to TRBD2. CDR1 is KGHDR and CDR2 is SFDVKD in the germline V gene. This CDR3 region has 17 residues. V lost 4 bases, J lost 5 bases, and 10 bases stayed unmatched. The CDR3 protein is CATSEASGRIPKDTQYF. In DNA form, the CDR3 reads TGTGCCACCAGTGAGGCTAGCGGGAGGATCCCCAAAGATACGCAGTATTTT.

This clone was counted between two and nine times. J is TRBJ1-1 and V is TRBV6-5; 7 bases map to TRBD1. The V gene end was trimmed by 0 bases and the J gene end by 5 bases; junction bases not matched to a gene: 3. Germline CDR1 MNHEY, CDR2 SVGAGI. This CDR3 comprises 14 residues. The CDR3 bases are TGTGCCAGCAGTTACTCCCAGGGGGGAACTGAAGCTTTCTTT. Residues: CASSYSQGGTEAFF.

The chain uses TRBV6-1 and TRBJ2-5, with TRBD2 identical over 12 bases. Germline V gene sequence: CDR1 MNHNS, CDR2 SASEGT. After removal of 0 bases from V and 4 bases from J, the junction contained 0 bases not matched to a gene. This CDR3 is built from 15 residues. CDR3 residues: CASSEAGLAGETQYF. In DNA, the CDR3 is TGTGCCAGCAGTGAAGCGGGACTAGCGGGAGAGACCCAGTACTTC.

This clone was detected ten times or more. The chain uses TRBV2 and TRBJ2-1; D is possibly TRBD2 (6 bases). This CDR3 region has 12 residues. Between the trimmed V and J ends, which lost 7 bases and 10 bases, there was a span of 14 bases. The germline V gene has CDR1 SNHLY and CDR2 FYNNEI. The DNA for the CDR3 is TGTGCCAGCACGGGACGGGAGAGAGAGCAGTTCTTC. Translating gives CASTGREREQFF.

This clone was detected a few times. This chain uses TRBV6-2 or TRBV6-3 with TRBJ2-2, with a weak D call TRBD2 (6 bases). CDR1 and CDR2 (germline): MNHEY, SVGEGT. V lost 5 bases and J lost 5, with 15 bases in between. The CDR3 covers 15 residues. CDR3 in DNA: TGTGCCAGCAGTGGGGAGGCCTTTGGGACCGGGGAGCTGTTTTTT. This translates into CASSGEAFGTGELFF.

The CDR3 coding sequence is TGTGCCAGTAGTACCGGAGGCACCCGGGACAATGAGCAGTTCTTC. It yields the protein CASSTGGTRDNEQFF. The chain recombines TRBV19 with TRBJ2-1; D may be TRBD2 (5 bases). The CDR3 contains 15 residues. With 4 bases removed from V and 5 bases from J, the gap between germline ends came to 15 bases. Germline CDR1 LNHDA, CDR2 SQIVND (reference sequence).

A few counts support this clone. CDR3 loop: CASSTYRISSYEQYF. CDR3 coding DNA: TGTGCCAGCAGCACCTACCGCATCAGCTCCTACGAGCAGTACTTC. The V call is TRBV6-2 or TRBV6-3, the J call TRBJ2-7, with no clear D. This CDR3 comprises 15 residues. The ends were cut back, 6 bases at V and 0 bases at J, with 15 bases in the middle. Germline loops: CDR1 MNHEY, CDR2 SVGEGT.

The table lists this clone with many counts. The V and J genes are TRBV14 and TRBJ2-2; TRBD2 matches at 7 bases. The V gene's germline CDR1 is SGHDN and CDR2 FVKESK. This CDR3 is built from 15 residues. Trimming cost V 7 bases and J 5 bases; bases outside gene matches: 10. CDR3 region: CASNSGGKGTGELFF. The DNA for the CDR3 is TGTGCCAGCAACTCGGGGGGAAAAGGAACCGGGGAGCTGTTTTTT.

The V call is TRBV20-1, the J call TRBJ1-2; D gene ambiguous. The CDR3 loop spans 13 amino acids. Germline assignment: CDR1 DFQATT and CDR2 SNEGSKA (reference sequence). V lost 5 bases to trimming and J lost 8 bases, with 18 bases between them. The DNA for the CDR3 is TGCAGTGCTGCTAAGACCCCAGAAAGCGGCTACACCTTC. Residues: CSAAKTPESGYTF.

This clone was seen repeatedly, ten times or more. The V call is TRBV28, the J call TRBJ2-1; weak D call: TRBD2 (6 bases). There are 11 residues in the CDR3. Per the germline V gene, CDR1 is MDHEN and CDR2 is SYDVKM. V lost 8 bases and J lost 10, with 12 bases in between. The CDR3 protein is CASCGVGEQFF. In DNA form, the CDR3 reads TGTGCCAGCTGCGGGGTAGGGGAGCAGTTCTTC.

This clone showed up many times. A read error is possible here, since a much larger clone lies one base away. At the DNA level, this CDR3 is encoded by other sequences in the same sample as well. The chain carries TRBV27 and TRBJ2-3, with D maybe TRBD2 (6 bases). The CDR3 length is 15 residues. CDR1 MNHEY and CDR2 SMNVEV come from the germline V gene (reference sequence). The CDR3 loop is CASSAYSGGADTQYF. CDR3 DNA sequence: TGCGCCAGCAGTGCGTACTCTGGAGGGGCAGATACGCAGTATTTT.

The chain joins TRBV5-1 to TRBJ2-3; TRBD2 agrees at 12 bases. The CDR3 is 16 amino acids. Per the germline V gene, CDR1 is SGHRS and CDR2 is YFSETQ. J was trimmed by 0 bases and V by 3 bases; bases with no gene match: 2. The CDR3 sequence is CASSSGTSGSTDTQYF. DNA for the CDR3: TGCGCCAGCAGCTCAGGGACTAGCGGGAGCACAGATACGCAGTATTTT.

The sample holds many counts of this clone. J is TRBJ1-2 and V is TRBV5-6; D may be TRBD1 (6 bases). In germline, CDR1 is SGHDT, CDR2 YYEEEE. V was clipped by 0 bases and J by 8 bases, with 11 bases between them. This CDR3 is built from 13 residues. The CDR3 sequence: CASSLANGGGYTF. The CDR3, as DNA: TGTGCCAGCAGCTTGGCCAACGGGGGCGGCTACACCTTC.

The table lists this clone with many counts. The chain is built from TRBV10-2 and TRBJ2-7; 7 bases are shared with TRBD2. Germline CDR1 is WSHSY and CDR2 is SAAADI. Unmatched junction bases numbered 4, after V lost 6 bases and J lost 2 bases. The CDR3 has 13 amino acids. CDR3 DNA sequence: TGCGCCAGCAGGGCCACTAGCGCCTACGAGCAGTACTTC. Translation gives CASRATSAYEQYF.

The rearrangement links TRBV3-1 to TRBJ2-7; D not certain. V lost 4 bases, J lost 4 bases, and 5 bases lay in between. The length of the CDR3 is 11 residues. In germline, CDR1 is LGHDT, CDR2 YNNKEL (reference sequence). CDR3 DNA: TGTGCCAGCAGCCGCCGATACGAGCAGTACTTC. Translation: CASSRRYEQYF.

This clone was recorded a few times. The V gene is TRBV7-2, the J gene TRBJ2-2; D is undetermined. Germline V gene data show CDR1 as SGHTA and CDR2 as FQGNSA. This CDR3 has 15 amino acids. V lost 5 bases to trimming and J lost 0 bases, with 10 bases between them. The CDR3 DNA reads as TGTGCCAGCAGCCGTTCATACGCGAACACCGGGGAGCTGTTTTTT. Translation gives CASSRSYANTGELFF.

Details on this clone: As the CDR3 is not closed by the conserved phenylalanine or tryptophan, this likely results from a read error. The gene calls are TRBV3-1 and TRBJ1-1; unclear D gene. CDR1 is LGHDT and CDR2 is YNNKEL in the germline V gene (reference sequence). Trimming shortened V by 3 bases and J by 4 bases, and 12 bases separated the two germline ends. The length of the CDR3 is 14 residues. The chain's CDR3 is CASSQAKGRTEAFV. CDR3 coding DNA: TGTGCCAGCAGCCAGGCCAAAGGGCGCACTGAAGCTTTCGTT.

V gene TRBV19 combines with J gene TRBJ2-3, with D unresolved. The V end lost 1 base, the J end lost 4 bases, and 6 bases lay between the germline ends. Germline CDR1 is LNHDA and CDR2 is SQIVND (reference sequence). CDR3 size: 13 residues. CDR3 sequence (DNA): TGTGCCAGTAGTATAGTGGGCCCAGATACGCAGTATTTT. Its protein product is CASSIVGPDTQYF. Together with reference TRBV19 and TRBJ2-3, the CDR3 gives the full variable domain: DGGITQSPKYLFRKEGQNVTLSCEQNLNHDAMYWYRQDPGQGLRLIYYSQIVNDFQKGDIAEGYSVSREKKESFPLTVTSAQKNPTAFYLCASSIVGPDTQYFGPGTRLTVL.

This clone came up many times. CDR3 sequence (DNA): TGCGCCAGCAGGATCGACTCTAGCGGGAGTTTCTACGAGCAGTACTTC. It specifies CASRIDSSGSFYEQYF. The chain links TRBV5-1 to TRBJ2-7; TRBD2 matches at 10 bases. V shed 5 bases and J 3 bases; nucleotides not matched to a gene: 11. CDR3 size: 16 residues. Germline CDR1 and CDR2: SGHRS and YFSETQ.

This clone was observed many times. This chain links TRBV27 with TRBJ1-6; a weak D match, TRBD1 (5 bases). Germline CDR1 is MNHEY and CDR2 is SMNVEV (reference sequence). Trimming pared 4 bases from V and 3 bases from J, leaving 10 bases between. The CDR3 is 15 amino acids. This chain's CDR3 is CASSSQQDYNSPLHF. The DNA for the CDR3 is TGTGCCAGCAGTTCCCAACAGGACTATAATTCACCCCTCCACTTT.

In its sample, this clone was seen many times. V usage is TRBV24-1 and J usage is TRBJ2-2; no firm D call. Germline V gives CDR1 KGHDR, CDR2 SFDVKD. V gave up 4 bases and J gave up 10 bases, with 18 bases separating them. The CDR3 is 15 residues long. The CDR3 is CATSDPRRSAEELFF. The CDR3 DNA reads TGTGCCACCAGTGACCCTAGAAGGTCCGCCGAGGAGCTGTTTTTT.

The DNA for the CDR3 is TGTGCCAGCAGCCCTAAGGGGGGGAGCTCCTACGAGCAGTACTTC. It codes for CASSPKGGSSYEQYF. This sequence joins TRBV11-3 and TRBJ2-7; possibly TRBD2 for D (7 bases). Germline CDR1 reads SGHNT; CDR2 reads YENEEA. The CDR3 consists of 15 residues. V was shortened by 5 bases and J by 0 bases, with 14 bases between the two germline ends. The whole variable domain, remainder taken from reference TRBV11-3 and TRBJ2-7, is EAGVVQSPRYKIIEKKQPVAFWCNPISGHNTLYWYLQNLGQGPELLIRYENEEAVDDSQLPKDRFSAERLKGVDSTLKIQPAELGDSAVYLCASSPKGGSSYEQYFGPGTRLTVT.

The V call is TRBV6-9, the J call TRBJ2-7; D unclear. Per germline, CDR1 MNHGY and CDR2 SVAAGI. The CDR3 consists of 9 residues. Trimming removed 9 bases at V and 4 bases at J, with 4 bases between. The CDR3 DNA sequence: TGTGCCAGAGTTTACGAGCAGTACTTC. It codes for CARVYEQYF.

This clone occurred many times. In DNA form, the CDR3 reads TGTGCCAGCAGTTTACTAGCGGGAGGATTGTTGAGGACAGATACGCAGTATTTT. Translation gives CASSLLAGGLLRTDTQYF. V is TRBV12-3 or TRBV12-4 and J is TRBJ2-3; TRBD2 matches 11 bases. V was pared by 2 bases and J by 3 bases, with 10 bases of the junction left unmatched. The CDR3 has 18 amino acids.